The 7 T cell receptor beta chains given below trace back to one sample, sequenced in a study of graft-versus-host responses after intestinal transplantation. The antigens these receptors bind are not known. TCRdb's copy holds only in-frame clones and misses some; the assay was immunoSEQ multiplex PCR. The sample carries 130,000 or so clones, 92% recorded once. Sequencing used unstimulated CD4+ T cells sorted from spleen or lymph node cells, obtained before intestinal transplant. The receptors come from a human donor who received an intestinal transplant.

The J gene is TRBJ1-1, the V gene TRBV6-5; 7 nucleotides match TRBD1. Germline CDR1 reads MNHEY; CDR2 reads SVGAGI. CDR3 length: 14 amino acids. Trimming removed 2 bases from V and 4 bases from J; junction bases left unmatched: 4. In DNA, the CDR3 is TGTGCCAGCAGTTACACCAGGGGGTCCACTGAAGCTTTCTTT. Amino acids: CASSYTRGSTEAFF.

The chain has TRBV7-3 and TRBJ2-1; 7 nucleotides align to TRBD2. The germline gives CDR1 SGHTA, CDR2 FQGTGA. The CDR3 totals 14 residues. Losses at the gene ends were 1 base for V and 4 bases for J; bases not matched to a gene: 1. The CDR3 here is CASSLSGSYNEQFF. The CDR3 DNA sequence: TGTGCCAGCAGCTTAAGCGGGAGTTACAATGAGCAGTTCTTC.

The chain uses TRBV15 and TRBJ2-2, with 7 bases lining up with TRBD2. From germline, CDR1 is LNHNV and CDR2 YYDKDF (reference sequence). The CDR3 totals 15 residues. V lost 8 bases, J lost 4 bases, and 10 bases stayed unmatched. The CDR3 is CATDAGRRVTGELFF. The CDR3 region has the DNA TGTGCCACCGACGCCGGGAGGAGGGTCACCGGGGAGCTGTTTTTT.

This clone was seen a single time. The rearrangement uses TRBV7-6 and TRBJ1-5, with 7 nucleotides matching TRBD1. Looked up from germline, CDR1 is SGHVS and CDR2 is FNYEAQ. The CDR3 extends over 17 amino acids. V shed 4 bases, J shed 0 bases, and the junction held 9 bases outside the gene matches. The DNA for the CDR3 is TGTGCCAGCAGCTCCGGGGGAGGGGGCTGTAGCAATCAGCCCCAGCATTTT. Amino acid sequence: CASSSGGGGCSNQPQHF.

The rearrangement joins TRBV9 to TRBJ2-7, with D perhaps matching TRBD2 (5 bases). CDR1 is SGDLS, CDR2 YYNGEE, per germline. V lost 0 bases to trimming and J lost 3 bases, with 31 bases between them. The CDR3 has 21 residues. CDR3 sequence (DNA): TGTGCCAGCAGCGTAGGTATCACTAGGTCACTTAACCCAACCCTTTACTACGAGCAGTACTTC. Protein sequence: CASSVGITRSLNPTLYYEQYF.

V is TRBV5-8 and J is TRBJ2-2; 12 nucleotides match TRBD2. Trimming cost V 2 bases and J 4 bases; bases outside gene matches: 15. The CDR3 loop spans 20 amino acids. In germline, CDR1 is SGHTS, CDR2 YDEGEE. The CDR3 bases are TGTGCCAGCAGCTTTGTTCCGGGACTAGCGGGCTCATTGCGCACCGGGGAGCTGTTTTTT. Residues: CASSFVPGLAGSLRTGELFF.

In its sample, this clone was seen once. Here the CDR3 DNA reads TGCGCCAGCAGTCGACCGACAGGGGCGGCCTACGAGCAGTACTTC. It translates to CASSRPTGAAYEQYF. The V gene is TRBV5-1, the J gene TRBJ2-5; 8 bases align to TRBD1. The J call may be faulty, since TRBJ2-7 better matches the DNA end. CDR1 is SGHRS and CDR2 is YFSETQ in the germline V gene. The CDR3 runs 15 residues.